The 7 T cell receptor beta chains below come from one sample, sequenced in a study of T-cell memory formation after mild COVID-19. Via MiXCR, TCRdb re-called the 5' RACE reads, giving one row per CDR3 protein. The sample has more than 150,000 distinct CDR3 sequences; about 18% are singletons. The sample taken for sequencing was PBMCs or a T cell subset sorted from them (not recorded which). These receptor sequences come from a man between 18 and 29 years old who had mild COVID-19 (a few samples of this study predate the infection). Cell type and time point are not known.

This clonotype was seen a few times. V usage is TRBV7-8 and J usage is TRBJ1-3, with D uncertain. The CDR3 is 13 amino acids. Germline V gene sequence: CDR1 SGHVS, CDR2 FQNEAQ. V lost 1 base, J lost 2 bases, and 3 bases lay in between. The CDR3 here is CASSLEAGNTIYF. CDR3 nucleotides: TGTGCCAGCAGCTTAGAGGCTGGAAACACCATATATTTT.

This chain links TRBV7-6 with TRBJ1-5; D uncertain. Germline V lookup: CDR1 SGHVS, CDR2 FNYEAQ. Trimming shortened V by 5 bases and J by 4 bases, and 9 bases separated the two germline ends. The CDR3 loop spans 13 amino acids. Here the CDR3 reads CASSTGENQPQHF. The CDR3 DNA is TGTGCCAGCAGCACGGGAGAAAATCAGCCCCAGCATTTT.

The gene calls are TRBV6-5 and TRBJ2-3, with D perhaps TRBD1 (6 bases). Looked up from germline, CDR1 is MNHEY and CDR2 is SVGAGI. The CDR3 covers 15 residues. Trimming removed 6 bases from V and 0 bases from J, with 13 bases in between. The DNA for the CDR3 is TGTGCCAGCAGGGTACAGGGTTTTAGCACAGATACGCAGTATTTT. Translated: CASRVQGFSTDTQYF.

This clonotype was seen a few times. This chain links TRBV18 with TRBJ1-5; D might be TRBD1 (6 bases). The CDR3 loop spans 14 amino acids. The V gene lost 3 bases and the J gene lost 7 bases, with 13 bases spanning the gap. The germline V gene has CDR1 KGHSH and CDR2 LQKENI. Written as DNA, the CDR3 is TGTGCCAGCTCACCGGGGGGCGATGGGCAGCCCCAGCATTTT. Protein sequence: CASSPGGDGQPQHF.

The CDR3: CASSLERRQGNEKLFF. For the CDR3, the DNA is TGTGCCAGCAGCTTGGAGAGACGACAGGGGAATGAAAAACTGTTTTTT. The chain carries TRBV7-2 and TRBJ1-4, with TRBD1 matching over 8 bases. Per the germline V gene, CDR1 is SGHTA and CDR2 is FQGNSA. The CDR3 consists of 16 residues. After removal of 3 bases from V and 5 bases from J, the junction contained 8 bases not matched to a gene. Complete variable domain (other parts from reference TRBV7-2 and TRBJ1-4): GAGVSQSPSNKVTEKGKDVELRCDPISGHTALYWYRQSLGQGLEFLIYFQGNSAPDKSGLPSDRFSAERTGGSVSTLTIQRTQQEDSAVYLCASSLERRQGNEKLFFGSGTQLSVL.

This clonotype has a handful of counts. The rearrangement joins TRBV20-1 to TRBJ1-5, with TRBD1 matching over 7 bases. The germline V gene encodes CDR1 DFQATT and CDR2 SNEGSKA (reference sequence). The CDR3 is 13 amino acids. J gave up 1 base and V 4 bases, and 1 base lay outside the gene matches. The CDR3 nucleotides are TGCAGTGCTACGACAGGGAGCAATCAGCCCCAGCATTTT. Translating it yields CSATTGSNQPQHF.

The chain links TRBV7-2 to TRBJ2-1; 11 bases are shared with TRBD2. Looked up from germline, CDR1 is SGHTA and CDR2 is FQGNSA. This CDR3 has 15 amino acids. Unmatched junction bases numbered 7, after V lost 5 bases and J lost 7 bases. CDR3 DNA sequence: TGTGCCAGCAGCGAACGAAGGACTAGCGGGAATGAGCAGTTCTTC. The encoded protein is CASSERRTSGNEQFF.